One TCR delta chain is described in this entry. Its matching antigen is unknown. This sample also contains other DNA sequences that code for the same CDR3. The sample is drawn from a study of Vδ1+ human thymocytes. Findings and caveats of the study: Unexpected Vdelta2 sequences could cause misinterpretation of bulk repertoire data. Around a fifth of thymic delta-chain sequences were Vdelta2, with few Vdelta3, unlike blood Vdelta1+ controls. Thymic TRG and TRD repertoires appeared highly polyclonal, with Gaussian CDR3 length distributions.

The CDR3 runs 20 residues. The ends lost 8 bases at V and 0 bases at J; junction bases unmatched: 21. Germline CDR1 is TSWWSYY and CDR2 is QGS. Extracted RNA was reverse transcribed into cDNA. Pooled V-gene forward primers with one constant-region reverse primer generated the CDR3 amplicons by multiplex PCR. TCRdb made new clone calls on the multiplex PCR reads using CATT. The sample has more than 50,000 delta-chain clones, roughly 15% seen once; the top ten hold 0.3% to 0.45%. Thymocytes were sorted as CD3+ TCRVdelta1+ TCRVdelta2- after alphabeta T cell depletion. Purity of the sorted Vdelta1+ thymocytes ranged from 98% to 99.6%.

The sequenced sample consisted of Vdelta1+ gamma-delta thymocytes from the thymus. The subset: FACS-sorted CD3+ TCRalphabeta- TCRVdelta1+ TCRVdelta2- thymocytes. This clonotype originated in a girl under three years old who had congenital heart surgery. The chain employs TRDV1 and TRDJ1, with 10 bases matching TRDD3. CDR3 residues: CALHSPAGGYGGPYTDKLIF. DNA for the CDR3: TGTGCTCTTCATTCCCCAGCTGGGGGATATGGGGGTCCGTACACCGATAAACTCATCTTT.